The TCR beta chain described here comes from a study of cytomegalovirus exposure and HLA in healthy donors. Study outcomes and limitations: TCR sequences were mostly rare, though some public TCRs occurred in many donors. Altogether, 160 or so TCR beta chains were recorded as cytomegalovirus-associated.

About this clone itself: Its antigen is still unknown.

Sequencing used immunoSEQ multiplex PCR; TCRdb keeps in-frame clones, though not all of them. The sample has over 45,000 clones, 90% seen once. V was clipped by 5 bases and J by 6 bases, with 11 bases between them. The CDR3 consists of 13 residues. Germline loops: CDR1 SGHVS, CDR2 FNYEAQ. The source of this sequence is a man younger than 35 in good health and CMV-seronegative. The sequenced material came from PBMCs. J is TRBJ2-1 and V is TRBV7-6; D possibly corresponds to TRBD2 (5 bases). As DNA, the CDR3 is TGTGCCAGCAGCCTTTCCGAGGGCAATGAGCAGTTCTTC. It encodes CASSLSEGNEQFF.